This T cell receptor beta chain was profiled in a study of cytomegalovirus exposure and HLA in healthy donors. Study-wide context: Under 85% of roughly 400 genotyped donors fell in the Caucasian-associated ancestry cluster.

The PCR ran on 60 Vbeta and 13 Jbeta primers. Some clones are missing from TCRdb's copy, which holds only in-frame ones; the method was immunoSEQ multiplex PCR. The repertoire includes around 200,000 clones, over 70% of them detected once, and over 2.5% sits in the top ten. Whole-study results and caveats: A missense DCLRE1C variant was associated with V- and J-gene trimming of TCR beta chains in a later analysis, and an independent cohort replicated the association. CMV serostatus was the sole immune exposure data available. In a later analysis, HLA-C alleles had the fewest associated TCRs, DRB1 alleles the most.

This clone was counted a single time. Its antigen is as yet unknown. The sequenced sample consisted of PBMCs. The TCR was taken from a male donor in good health and CMV-seronegative.

CDR3 sequence (DNA): TGTGCCAGCGGTCTAAGTGGGCGCGGGACTGAAGCTTTCTTT. This codes for CASGLSGRGTEAFF. The genes are TRBV5-4 and TRBJ1-1; D is unclear. CDR1 is SGHNT and CDR2 is YYREEE in the germline V gene (reference sequence). This CDR3 has 14 residues. The germline V and J ends were trimmed by 7 bases and 5 bases, with 18 bases remaining between them. The entire variable domain, with the rest obtained from reference TRBV5-4 and TRBJ1-1, is as follows: ETGVTQSPTHLIKTRGQQVTLRCSSQSGHNTVSWYQQALGQGPQFIFQYYREEENGRGNFPPRFSGLQFPNYSSELNVNALELDDSALYLCASGLSGRGTEAFFGQGTRLTVV.